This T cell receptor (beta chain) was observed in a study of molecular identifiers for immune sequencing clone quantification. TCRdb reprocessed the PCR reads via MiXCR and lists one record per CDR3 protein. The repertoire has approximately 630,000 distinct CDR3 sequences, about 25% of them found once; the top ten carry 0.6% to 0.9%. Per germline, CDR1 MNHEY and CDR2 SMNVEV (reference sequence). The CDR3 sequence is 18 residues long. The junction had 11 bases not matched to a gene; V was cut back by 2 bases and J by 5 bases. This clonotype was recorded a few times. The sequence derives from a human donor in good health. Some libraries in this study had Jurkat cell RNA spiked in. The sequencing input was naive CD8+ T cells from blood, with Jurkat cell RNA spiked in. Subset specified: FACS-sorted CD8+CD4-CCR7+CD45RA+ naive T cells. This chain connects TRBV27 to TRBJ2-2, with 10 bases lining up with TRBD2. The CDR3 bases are TGTGCCAGCAGTTTAACGCCTAGCGGGAGAGGGGGAACCGGGGAGCTGTTTTTT. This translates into CASSLTPSGRGGTGELFF.